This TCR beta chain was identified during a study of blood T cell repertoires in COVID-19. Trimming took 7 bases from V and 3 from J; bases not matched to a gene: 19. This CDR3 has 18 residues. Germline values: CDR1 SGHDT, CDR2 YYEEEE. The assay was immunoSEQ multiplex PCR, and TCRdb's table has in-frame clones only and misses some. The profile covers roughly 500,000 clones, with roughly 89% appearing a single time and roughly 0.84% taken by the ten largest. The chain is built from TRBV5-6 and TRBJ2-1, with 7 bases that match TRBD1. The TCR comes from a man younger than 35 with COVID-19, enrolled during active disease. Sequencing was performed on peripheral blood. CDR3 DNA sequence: TGTGCCAGCGGCCGGGACAGAGTATCGGTCACCCGCTACAATGAGCAGTTCTTC. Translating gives CASGRDRVSVTRYNEQFF.